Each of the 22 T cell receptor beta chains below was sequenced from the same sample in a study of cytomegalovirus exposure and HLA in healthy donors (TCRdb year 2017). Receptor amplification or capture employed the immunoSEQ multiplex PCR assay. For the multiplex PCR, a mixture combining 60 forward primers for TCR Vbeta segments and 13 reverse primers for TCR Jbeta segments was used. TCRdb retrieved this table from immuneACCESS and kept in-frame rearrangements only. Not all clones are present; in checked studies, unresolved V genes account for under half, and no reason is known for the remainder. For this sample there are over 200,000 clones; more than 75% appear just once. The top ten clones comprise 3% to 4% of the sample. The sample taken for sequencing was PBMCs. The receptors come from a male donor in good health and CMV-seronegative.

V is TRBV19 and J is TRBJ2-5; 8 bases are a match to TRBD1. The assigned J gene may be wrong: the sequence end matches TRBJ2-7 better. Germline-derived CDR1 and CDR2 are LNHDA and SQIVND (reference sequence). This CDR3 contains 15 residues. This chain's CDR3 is CASSTSTQGAYEQYF. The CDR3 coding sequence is TGTGCCAGTAGTACGTCGACACAGGGGGCCTACGAGCAGTACTTC.

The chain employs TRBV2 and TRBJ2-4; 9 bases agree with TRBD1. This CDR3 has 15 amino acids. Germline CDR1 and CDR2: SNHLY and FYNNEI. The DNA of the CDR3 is TGTGCTTCGCTGGGGACAGGGTGGACCAAAAACATTCAGTACTTC. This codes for CASLGTGWTKNIQYF.

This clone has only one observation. The CDR3 region is CASSVGTSGSYEQYF. For the CDR3, the DNA is TGTGCCAGCAGCGTTGGCACTAGCGGGAGTTACGAGCAGTACTTC. The chain combines TRBV9 with TRBJ2-7; TRBD2 matches 11 bases. This CDR3 is built from 15 residues. Germline V gene lookup returns CDR1 SGDLS and CDR2 YYNGEE. Unmatched junction bases numbered 5, after V lost 2 bases and J lost 4 bases. Based on the CDR3 plus reference TRBV9 and TRBJ2-7, the full variable domain is DSGVTQTPKHLITATGQRVTLRCSPRSGDLSVYWYQQSLDQGLQFLIQYYNGEERAKGNILERFSAQQFPDLHSELNLSSLELGDSALYFCASSVGTSGSYEQYFGPGTRLTVT.

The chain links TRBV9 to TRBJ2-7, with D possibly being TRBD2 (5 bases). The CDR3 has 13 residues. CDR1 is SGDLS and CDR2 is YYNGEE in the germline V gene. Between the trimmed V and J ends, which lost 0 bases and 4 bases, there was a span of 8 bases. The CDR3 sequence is CASSVAGSYEQYF. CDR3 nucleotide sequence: TGTGCCAGCAGCGTAGCGGGGTCGTACGAGCAGTACTTC.

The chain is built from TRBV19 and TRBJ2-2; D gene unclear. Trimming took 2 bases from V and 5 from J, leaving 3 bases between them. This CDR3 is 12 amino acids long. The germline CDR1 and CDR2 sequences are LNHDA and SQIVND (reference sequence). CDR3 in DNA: TGTGCCAGTAGTATAATAACCGGGGAGCTGTTTTTT. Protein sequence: CASSIITGELFF.

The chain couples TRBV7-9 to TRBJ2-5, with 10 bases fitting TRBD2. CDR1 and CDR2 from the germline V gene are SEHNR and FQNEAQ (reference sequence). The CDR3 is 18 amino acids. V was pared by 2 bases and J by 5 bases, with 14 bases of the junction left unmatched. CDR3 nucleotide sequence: TGTGCCAGCAGCTTACCCCGGACTAGCGGCCCCCGATGGGAGACCCAGTACTTC. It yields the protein CASSLPRTSGPRWETQYF.

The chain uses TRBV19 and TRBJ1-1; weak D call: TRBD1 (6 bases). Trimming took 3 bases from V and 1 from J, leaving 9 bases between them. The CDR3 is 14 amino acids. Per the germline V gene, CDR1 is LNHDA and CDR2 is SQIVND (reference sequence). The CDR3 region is CASSIARGNTEAFF. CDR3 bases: TGTGCCAGTAGTATTGCCAGGGGGAACACTGAAGCTTTCTTT.

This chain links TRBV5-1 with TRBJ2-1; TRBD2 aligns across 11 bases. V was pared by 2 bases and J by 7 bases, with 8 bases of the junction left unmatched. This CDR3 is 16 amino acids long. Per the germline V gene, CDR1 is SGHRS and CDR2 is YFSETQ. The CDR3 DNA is TGCGCCAGCAGCTTAGTAACTAGCGGGAGCTTAAATGAGCAGTTCTTC. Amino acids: CASSLVTSGSLNEQFF.

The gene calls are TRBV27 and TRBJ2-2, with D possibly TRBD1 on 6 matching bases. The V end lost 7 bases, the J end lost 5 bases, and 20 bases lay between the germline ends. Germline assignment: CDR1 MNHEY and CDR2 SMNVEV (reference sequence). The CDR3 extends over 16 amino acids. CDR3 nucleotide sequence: TGTGCCAGCACTCAGGGGCCCTTCGAGGGAACCGGGGAGCTGTTTTTT. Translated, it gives CASTQGPFEGTGELFF.

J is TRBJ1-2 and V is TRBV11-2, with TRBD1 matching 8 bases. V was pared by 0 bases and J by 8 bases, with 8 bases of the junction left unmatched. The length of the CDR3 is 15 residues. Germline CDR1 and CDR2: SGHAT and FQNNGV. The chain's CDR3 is CASSLDVRGPRGYTF. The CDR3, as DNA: TGTGCCAGCAGCTTAGATGTCAGGGGGCCTAGAGGCTACACCTTC.

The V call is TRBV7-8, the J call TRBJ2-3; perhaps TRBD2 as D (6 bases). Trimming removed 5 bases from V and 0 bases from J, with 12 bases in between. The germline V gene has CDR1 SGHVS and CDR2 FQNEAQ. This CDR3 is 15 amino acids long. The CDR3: CASSPERVSTDTQYF. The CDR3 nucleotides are TGTGCCAGCAGCCCCGAGCGGGTTAGCACAGATACGCAGTATTTT.

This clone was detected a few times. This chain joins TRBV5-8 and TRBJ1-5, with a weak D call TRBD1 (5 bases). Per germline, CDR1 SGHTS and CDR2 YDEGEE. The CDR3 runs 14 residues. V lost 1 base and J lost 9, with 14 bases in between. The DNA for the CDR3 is TGTGCCAGCAGCTTGAGTCTGGGGGGATGGCCCCAGCATTTT. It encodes CASSLSLGGWPQHF.

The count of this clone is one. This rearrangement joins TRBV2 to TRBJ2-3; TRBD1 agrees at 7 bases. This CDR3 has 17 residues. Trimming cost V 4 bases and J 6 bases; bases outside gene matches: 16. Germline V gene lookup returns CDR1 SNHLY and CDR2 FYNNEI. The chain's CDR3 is CASSVKRGQTATDTQYF. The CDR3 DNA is TGTGCCAGCAGTGTTAAGAGGGGACAGACCGCCACCGATACGCAGTATTTT.

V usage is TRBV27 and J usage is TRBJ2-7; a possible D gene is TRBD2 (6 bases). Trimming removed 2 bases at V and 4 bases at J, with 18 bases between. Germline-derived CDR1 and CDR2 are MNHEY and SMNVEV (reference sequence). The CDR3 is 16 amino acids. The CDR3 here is CASSLRDGGFFYEQYF. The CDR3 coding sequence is TGTGCCAGCAGTTTACGGGACGGGGGATTTTTTTACGAGCAGTACTTC.

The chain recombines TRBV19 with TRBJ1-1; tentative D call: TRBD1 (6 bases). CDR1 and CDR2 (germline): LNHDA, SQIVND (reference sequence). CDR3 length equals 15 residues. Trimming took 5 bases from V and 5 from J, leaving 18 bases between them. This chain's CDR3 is CASSGTSQGWTEAFF. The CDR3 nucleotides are TGTGCCAGTAGTGGTACCTCACAGGGTTGGACTGAAGCTTTCTTT.

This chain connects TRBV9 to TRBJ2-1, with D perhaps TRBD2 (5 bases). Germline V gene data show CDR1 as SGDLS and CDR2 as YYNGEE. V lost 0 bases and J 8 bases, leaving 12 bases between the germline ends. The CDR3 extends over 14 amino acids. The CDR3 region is CASSVEIANDEQFF. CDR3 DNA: TGTGCCAGCAGCGTAGAGATAGCGAACGATGAGCAGTTCTTC. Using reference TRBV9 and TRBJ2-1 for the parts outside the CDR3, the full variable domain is DSGVTQTPKHLITATGQRVTLRCSPRSGDLSVYWYQQSLDQGLQFLIQYYNGEERAKGNILERFSAQQFPDLHSELNLSSLELGDSALYFCASSVEIANDEQFFGPGTRLTVL.

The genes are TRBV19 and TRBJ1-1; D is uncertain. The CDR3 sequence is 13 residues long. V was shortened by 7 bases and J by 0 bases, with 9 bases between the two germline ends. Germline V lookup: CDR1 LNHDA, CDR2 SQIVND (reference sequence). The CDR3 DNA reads TGTGCCAGTACCCAACATATGAACACTGAAGCTTTCTTT. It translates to CASTQHMNTEAFF.

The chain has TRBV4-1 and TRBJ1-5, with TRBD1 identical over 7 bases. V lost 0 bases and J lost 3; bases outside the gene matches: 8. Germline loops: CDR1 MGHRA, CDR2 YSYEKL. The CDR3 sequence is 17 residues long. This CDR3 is CASSQDWGTELNQPQHF. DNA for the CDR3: TGCGCCAGCAGCCAAGATTGGGGGACAGAACTCAATCAGCCCCAGCATTTT.

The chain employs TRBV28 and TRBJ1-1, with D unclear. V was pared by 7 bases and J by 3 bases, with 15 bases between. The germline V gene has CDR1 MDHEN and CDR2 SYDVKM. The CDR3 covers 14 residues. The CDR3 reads CASIEYRVHTEAFF. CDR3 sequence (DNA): TGTGCCAGCATTGAGTACCGGGTTCACACTGAAGCTTTCTTT.

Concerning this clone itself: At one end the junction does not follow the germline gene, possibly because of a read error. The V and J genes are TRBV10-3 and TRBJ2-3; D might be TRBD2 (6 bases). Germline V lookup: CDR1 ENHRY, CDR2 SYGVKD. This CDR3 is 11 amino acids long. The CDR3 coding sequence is TGTGCCAGCAGTCCGCGGGGTACGCAGTATTTT. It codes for CASSPRGTQYF.

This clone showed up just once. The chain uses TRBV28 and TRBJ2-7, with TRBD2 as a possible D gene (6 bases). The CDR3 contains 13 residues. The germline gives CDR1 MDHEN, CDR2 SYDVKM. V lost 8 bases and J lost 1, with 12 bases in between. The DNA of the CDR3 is TGTGCCAGCGTGACGGGACTGTCCTACGAGCAGTACTTC. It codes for CASVTGLSYEQYF.

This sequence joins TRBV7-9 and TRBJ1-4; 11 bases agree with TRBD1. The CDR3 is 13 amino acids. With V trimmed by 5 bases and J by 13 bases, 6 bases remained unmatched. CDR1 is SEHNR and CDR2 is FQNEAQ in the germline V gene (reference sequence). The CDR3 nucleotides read TGTGCCAGCAGCCGGGACAGGGGGGACGGACTGTTTTTT. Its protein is CASSRDRGDGLFF. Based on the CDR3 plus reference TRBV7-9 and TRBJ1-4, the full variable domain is DTGVSQNPRHKITKRGQNVTFRCDPISEHNRLYWYRQTLGQGPEFLTYFQNEAQLEKSRLLSDRFSAERPKGSFSTLEIQRTEQGDSAMYLCASSRDRGDGLFFGSGTQLSVL.